The sequence of this T cell receptor (beta chain) was determined in a study of cytomegalovirus exposure and HLA in healthy donors. This clone was seen a few times. As yet, its antigen is unknown. The PCR contained 60 Vbeta and 13 Jbeta primers. The assay was immunoSEQ multiplex PCR, and TCRdb's table has in-frame clones only and misses some. This table holds approximately 99,000 clones, roughly three quarters found once. Germline V gene data show CDR1 as KGHSH and CDR2 as LQKENI. The CDR3 is 12 residues long. V was clipped by 2 bases and J by 3 bases, with 5 bases between them. Overall study results and limits: Later analysis found that TCR beta chains associated with HLA were more clonally expanded than other, equally common chains. Several top significant clusters appeared, in a later analysis, to be linked to common viral pathogens.

This clonotype was sampled from a male donor in good health and CMV-seropositive. The sample taken for sequencing was PBMCs. This sequence joins TRBV18 and TRBJ2-7; D unclear. The CDR3 DNA sequence: TGTGCCAGCTCACCAAACAGCTACGAGCAGTACTTC. Translated, it gives CASSPNSYEQYF.